In this sample, the clone carrying this TCR beta chain turned up a few times. Trimming removed 5 bases at V and 5 bases at J, with 12 bases between. This CDR3 spans 13 amino acids. CDR1 is SGHVS and CDR2 is FQNEAQ in the germline V gene. This record comes from a study of blood T cell repertoires in COVID-19. On the study more broadly: Samples came from the United States, Italy and Spain, spanning acute and convalescent COVID-19. Sources were T cells, B-cell-depleted T cells, or PBMCs; the material itself was cDNA or gDNA.

Source study methods: Amplification with reference gene primers provided the estimates of nucleated cell counts. The table came from immunoSEQ multiplex PCR; TCRdb's copy has only in-frame clones and leaves some out. That table furnishes V, J and clone size, whereas the DNA furnished D and trimming. This sample has almost 350,000 clones, with over 85% found just once. The TCR originated in a woman aged 55-69 years with COVID-19, enrolled during active disease. The sample consisted of peripheral blood. The chain employs TRBV7-8 and TRBJ1-1; the D gene is possibly TRBD1 (6 bases). The CDR3 here is CASSLGGATEAFF. CDR3 nucleotides: TGTGCCAGCAGCCTTGGGGGGGCAACTGAAGCTTTCTTT.